Listed below are T cell receptor beta chains from one sample, sequenced in a study of cytomegalovirus exposure and HLA in healthy donors. Clones were sequenced by immunoSEQ multiplex PCR, and TCRdb holds only the in-frame ones, with some missing. Among about 120,000 clones listed, approximately 15% were seen once. The source material was PBMCs. Receptors were obtained from a woman between 18 and 29 years old in good health and CMV-seronegative. Both conserved end residues are part of each CDR3. The D gene is left open where the match is weak. Part of the rows lack a size; the others show once, few, many or a class for expanded clones.

TRBV7-2	NA	TRBJ2-7	TRBD2	CASSLAGGGSMPYEQYF	TGTGCCAGCAGCCTGGCAGGCGGGGGTTCCATGCCCTACGAGCAGTACTTC
TRBV7-2	NA	TRBJ1-6	NA	CASSLLARNSPLHF	TGTGCCAGCAGCTTATTGGCCCGTAATTCACCCCTCCACTTT
TRBV10-3	NA	TRBJ2-7	TRBD2	CAISESPPLAGEPYEQYF	TGTGCCATCAGTGAGTCCCCACCCCTAGCGGGGGAACCCTACGAGCAGTACTTC
TRBV4-2	few	TRBJ2-3	NA	CASSQESFGLRAGGADTQYF	TGTGCCAGCAGCCAAGAGTCATTCGGTCTTCGCGCCGGCGGGGCAGATACGCAGTATTTT
TRBV5-6	NA	TRBJ1-5	TRBD1	CASTLSGGQPQHF	TGTGCCAGCACTTTGTCAGGGGGACAGCCCCAGCATTTT
TRBV4-1	NA	TRBJ2-7	TRBD2	CASSINSGLAGGSSSYEQYF	TGCGCCAGCAGCATAAACTCGGGACTAGCGGGAGGATCGAGCTCCTACGAGCAGTACTTC
TRBV4-1	few	TRBJ2-3	NA	CASSQVADTQYF	TGCGCCAGCAGCCAAGTGGCTGATACGCAGTATTTT
TRBV5-1	NA	TRBJ1-1	TRBD1	CASSGGQGLDTEAFF	TGCGCCAGCAGCGGGGGACAGGGTTTGGACACTGAAGCTTTCTTT
TRBV5-4	NA	TRBJ2-3	NA	CASSLSQGWTDTQYF	TGTGCCAGCAGCTTGTCACAGGGTTGGACAGATACGCAGTATTTT
TRBV9	NA	TRBJ2-1	TRBD1	CASSVEGQGINEQFF	TGTGCCAGCAGCGTAGAGGGACAGGGTATCAATGAGCAGTTCTTC
TRBV19	NA	TRBJ1-1	NA	CASRGSQGGEAFF	TGTGCCAGTAGAGGTAGTCAGGGAGGCGAAGCTTTCTTT
TRBV28	NA	TRBJ2-1	NA	CASRGAANEQFF	TGTGCCAGCAGGGGAGCGGCCAATGAGCAGTTCTTC
TRBV28	NA	TRBJ2-7	NA	CASSFFSVDEQYF	TGTGCCAGCAGTTTTTTTTCGGTGGACGAGCAGTACTTC
TRBV2	NA	TRBJ2-7	NA	CASRQAGEQYF	TGTGCCAGCAGACAGGCGGGGGAGCAGTACTTC
TRBV28	NA	TRBJ1-6	NA	CASNQGNSPLHF	TGTGCCAGCAACCAGGGGAATTCACCCCTCCACTTT
TRBV6-5	NA	TRBJ1-1	NA	CASSRYTEAFF	TGTGCCAGCAGCCGGTACACTGAAGCTTTCTTT
TRBV19	few	TRBJ2-5	NA	CASSMGREETQYF	TGTGCCAGTAGTATGGGGCGAGAAGAGACCCAGTACTTC
TRBV30	NA	TRBJ1-6	NA	CAWSRWGGDSPLHF	TGTGCCTGGAGTCGGTGGGGGGGTGACTCACCCCTCCACTTT
TRBV28	NA	TRBJ1-4	TRBD1	CASSQQGFSEKLFF	TGTGCCAGCAGTCAACAGGGGTTTAGTGAAAAACTGTTTTTT
TRBV6-5	few	TRBJ2-5	TRBD2	CASSEDWEGTQYF	TGTGCCAGCAGTGAGGACTGGGAGGGGACCCAGTACTTC
TRBV29-1	NA	TRBJ1-1	NA	CSVSPGNTEAFF	TGCAGCGTCTCCCCCGGGAACACTGAAGCTTTCTTT
TRBV5-1	few	TRBJ1-4	TRBD1	CASSRDRGQVEKLFF	TGCGCCAGCAGCAGGGACAGGGGGCAGGTTGAAAAACTGTTTTTT
TRBV9	NA	TRBJ2-1	NA	CASSVPGTGQFF	TGTGCCAGCAGCGTTCCGGGTACAGGGCAGTTCTTC
TRBV19	NA	TRBJ1-1	NA	CASRDRLNTEAFF	TGTGCCAGTAGAGACAGGCTGAACACTGAAGCTTTCTTT
TRBV6-8	few	TRBJ1-2	NA	CASSYSSGRNYGYTF	TGTGCCAGCAGTTACTCGAGCGGCAGGAACTATGGCTACACCTTC
TRBV11-1	few	TRBJ1-6	NA	CASSFLETGSPLHF	TGTGCCAGCAGCTTCTTGGAAACGGGATCACCCCTCCACTTT
TRBV7-2	NA	TRBJ2-7	TRBD2	CASSSPSGGASYEQYF	TGTGCCAGCAGCTCACCTAGCGGGGGGGCCTCCTACGAGCAGTACTTC
TRBV6-1	few	TRBJ1-4	NA	CASSEFEGGEKLFF	TGTGCCAGCAGTGAATTCGAGGGGGGGGAAAAACTGTTTTTT
TRBV19	once	TRBJ1-1	TRBD1	CASSARQGVTEAFF	TGTGCCAGTAGTGCAAGACAGGGGGTCACTGAAGCTTTCTTT
TRBV15	NA	TRBJ2-2	NA	CATSVGAVTGELFF	TGTGCCACCAGTGTGGGGGCTGTCACCGGGGAGCTGTTTTTT
TRBV6-6	few	TRBJ1-5	NA	CASSYPDRNQPQHF	TGTGCCAGCAGCTACCCGGACAGAAATCAGCCCCAGCATTTT
TRBV7-8	few	TRBJ2-7	NA	CASSSRDERVFYEQYF	TGTGCCAGCAGCTCCCGGGACGAGCGGGTTTTCTACGAGCAGTACTTC
TRBV6-1	NA	TRBJ1-5	NA	CASTVSFNQPQHF	TGTGCCAGCACCGTCTCGTTCAATCAGCCCCAGCATTTT
TRBV30	NA	TRBJ1-6	NA	CAWSRDSPLHF	TGTGCCTGGAGTAGAGATTCACCCCTCCACTTT
TRBV7-9	NA	TRBJ2-1	TRBD1	CASSLVRGEQFF	TGTGCCAGCAGCTTAGTCAGGGGGGAGCAGTTCTTC
TRBV11-1	few	TRBJ1-1	NA	CASSFQGSTEAFF	TGTGCCAGCAGCTTTCAGGGGTCCACTGAAGCTTTCTTT
TRBV28	NA	TRBJ1-5	NA	CASSLGSVYQPQHF	TGTGCCAGCAGTCTTGGCAGTGTTTATCAGCCCCAGCATTTT
TRBV18	NA	TRBJ1-4	NA	CASSPTGGGRREKLFF	TGTGCCAGCTCACCAACCGGCGGGGGGCGCCGTGAAAAACTGTTTTTT
TRBV7-2	NA	TRBJ1-2	TRBD1	CASSFRDSLNYGYTF	TGTGCCAGCAGCTTTCGGGACAGCCTTAACTATGGCTACACCTTC
TRBV30	few	TRBJ2-5	NA	CAWGPWETQYF	TGTGCCTGGGGGCCTTGGGAGACCCAGTACTTC
TRBV7-8	NA	TRBJ2-1	TRBD1	CASSSGQGIIYEQFF	TGTGCCAGCAGCTCCGGACAGGGGATCATCTATGAGCAGTTCTTC
TRBV29-1	NA	TRBJ2-7	TRBD1	CSVEYGTGGTYEQYF	TGCAGCGTTGAGTACGGGACAGGGGGGACTTACGAGCAGTACTTC
TRBV10-3	NA	TRBJ2-3	NA	CAISEGAGSTDTQYF	TGTGCCATCAGTGAAGGGGCGGGGAGCACAGATACGCAGTATTTT
TRBV6-4	once	TRBJ1-6	TRBD1	CASSDGTVNSPLHF	TGTGCCAGCAGTGATGGGACAGTTAATTCACCCCTCCACTTT
TRBV5-6	few	TRBJ2-1	NA	CASSPPGQYNEQFF	TGTGCCAGCAGCCCCCCGGGACAATACAATGAGCAGTTCTTC
TRBV23-1	once	TRBJ2-2	NA	CASSSETATGELFF	TGCGCCAGCAGTTCCGAGACAGCCACCGGGGAGCTGTTTTTT
TRBV19	NA	TRBJ1-2	NA	CASSIRYLGPANYGYTF	TGTGCCAGTAGTATACGGTACCTGGGGCCCGCTAACTATGGCTACACCTTC
TRBV9	few	TRBJ1-2	NA	CASSVATQAYYGYTF	TGTGCCAGCAGCGTAGCTACACAGGCTTACTATGGCTACACCTTC
TRBV11-2	NA	TRBJ1-2	NA	CASSLFAGGYTF	TGTGCCAGCAGCTTATTTGCGGGGGGCTACACCTTC
TRBV5-1	few	TRBJ2-2	TRBD2	CASSSGLAGGTTGELFF	TGCGCCAGCAGCTCGGGACTAGCGGGGGGGACTACCGGGGAGCTGTTTTTT
TRBV9	few	TRBJ2-7	TRBD1	CASSVGGQGTREQYF	TGTGCCAGCAGCGTAGGGGGACAGGGAACGCGGGAGCAGTACTTC
TRBV19	few	TRBJ2-5	TRBD2	CASSIRGDQETQYF	TGTGCCAGTAGTATACGGGGGGACCAAGAGACCCAGTACTTC
TRBV28	NA	TRBJ1-5	NA	CASSLGGDQPQHF	TGTGCCAGCAGTTTAGGGGGGGATCAGCCCCAGCATTTT
TRBV9	NA	TRBJ2-3	TRBD2	CASSPTGLAGGSTDTQYF	TGTGCCAGCAGCCCCACCGGGCTAGCGGGGGGGTCCACAGATACGCAGTATTTT
TRBV7-2	once	TRBJ2-7	TRBD2	CASSAGLAGSFEQYF	TGTGCCAGCAGCGCGGGCCTAGCGGGATCTTTCGAGCAGTACTTC
TRBV29-1	few	TRBJ1-1	NA	CSVPRYGGGGNTEAFF	TGCAGCGTCCCGAGATATGGGGGGGGCGGGAACACTGAAGCTTTCTTT
TRBV10-3	few	TRBJ2-5	NA	CAISPRGGLGETQYF	TGTGCCATCAGCCCGAGGGGGGGGTTAGGCGAGACCCAGTACTTC
TRBV5-1	NA	TRBJ2-1	TRBD1	CAGSLEGQGYNEQFF	TGCGCCGGCAGCTTGGAGGGACAGGGGTACAATGAGCAGTTCTTC
TRBV5-1	NA	TRBJ1-2	TRBD1	CASSHGRGTARGYTF	TGCGCCAGCAGCCATGGCCGAGGGACAGCCAGGGGCTACACCTTC
TRBV28	few	TRBJ2-1	TRBD2	CASSWDYRWQFF	TGTGCCAGCAGTTGGGACTACAGGTGGCAGTTCTTC